These 27 T cell receptor beta chains were sequenced from one sample in a study of blood T cell repertoires in COVID-19. The repertoire was sequenced with immunoSEQ multiplex PCR; TCRdb's copy has only in-frame clones and lacks some. The repertoire holds about 160,000 clones, more than 70% seen once, with around 6.6% in the top ten. Sequencing input: peripheral blood. Receptors originate from a man aged 45-65 years with active or convalescent COVID-19.

V usage is TRBV12-3 or TRBV12-4 and J usage is TRBJ1-1; possibly TRBD1 for D (5 bases). This CDR3 has 12 amino acids. The V end lost 10 bases, the J end lost 11 bases, and 20 bases lay between the germline ends. The CDR3 sequence: CATLPGGFAAFF. The CDR3 coding sequence is TGTGCCACCCTTCCGGGGGGGTTCGCGGCTTTCTTT.

The table lists this clone with a few counts. The V call is TRBV11-2, the J call TRBJ1-4; D gene ambiguous. CDR3 length: 13 residues. Trimming shortened V by 5 bases and J by 3 bases, and 7 bases separated the two germline ends. Germline-derived CDR1 and CDR2 are SGHAT and FQNNGV. CDR3 bases: TGTGCCAGCAGCGTCTCCGCTAATGAAAAACTGTTTTTT. This encodes CASSVSANEKLFF.

This clone appeared once. V usage is TRBV27 and J usage is TRBJ2-1; tentative D call: TRBD2 (5 bases). V lost 2 bases, J lost 5 bases, and 13 bases lay in between. Germline loops: CDR1 MNHEY, CDR2 SMNVEV (reference sequence). CDR3 length: 15 amino acids. The chain's CDR3 is CASSLGRLSNNEQFF. CDR3 DNA: TGTGCCAGCAGTTTAGGGAGACTATCAAACAATGAGCAGTTCTTC.

The rearrangement uses TRBV6-5 and TRBJ1-1; tentatively, D is TRBD1 (6 bases). Germline CDR1 is MNHEY and CDR2 is SVGAGI. This CDR3 is 14 amino acids long. V was cut by 5 bases and J by 0 bases, with 10 bases left in between. CDR3 loop: CASSRTVMNTEAFF. The CDR3 nucleotides read TGTGCCAGCAGTCGGACAGTTATGAACACTGAAGCTTTCTTT.

DNA of the CDR3: TGCGCCAGCAGCCAAGGTATGACGCCGACAGAGCAGTTCTTC. As protein: CASSQGMTPTEQFF. This sequence joins TRBV4-1 and TRBJ2-1; unclear D gene. Trimming removed 1 base at V and 10 bases at J, with 14 bases between. This CDR3 has 14 amino acids. CDR1 and CDR2 (germline): MGHRA, YSYEKL.

The chain employs TRBV5-1 and TRBJ2-1; 7 bases agree with TRBD1. The CDR3 covers 15 residues. CDR1 SGHRS and CDR2 YFSETQ come from the germline V gene. V was pared by 4 bases and J by 6 bases, with 10 bases of the junction left unmatched. The CDR3 coding sequence is TGCGCCAGCAGCCCTCGACAGGGTGTCGGCAATGAGCAGTTCTTC. Translation gives CASSPRQGVGNEQFF.

V usage is TRBV27 and J usage is TRBJ1-1, with D perhaps matching TRBD1 (5 bases). Germline values: CDR1 MNHEY, CDR2 SMNVEV (reference sequence). The V end lost 3 bases, the J end lost 6 bases, and 11 bases lay between the germline ends. The CDR3 has 13 amino acids. CDR3 sequence reads: CASSFRGFPEAFF. The CDR3 bases are TGTGCCAGCAGTTTCCGGGGGTTCCCTGAAGCTTTCTTT.

The chain combines TRBV20-1 with TRBJ2-7, with no clear D. Germline V lookup: CDR1 DFQATT, CDR2 SNEGSKA (reference sequence). Trimming removed 4 bases at V and 7 bases at J, with 8 bases between. CDR3 size: 10 residues. The CDR3 reads CSAKPEEQYF. Written as DNA, the CDR3 is TGCAGTGCTAAGCCGGAGGAGCAGTACTTC.

The gene calls are TRBV10-1 and TRBJ2-7; TRBD2 might be the D (6 bases). The CDR3 covers 13 residues. Trimming removed 10 bases at V and 2 bases at J, with 15 bases between. Germline loops: CDR1 WNHNN, CDR2 SYGVQD (reference sequence). The CDR3 DNA sequence: TGCGCCATCCCGGGACGCGGGACCTACGAGCAGTACTTC. Protein product: CAIPGRGTYEQYF.

V gene TRBV11-1 combines with J gene TRBJ2-7; TRBD1 is a possible D gene (6 bases). Germline V gene lookup returns CDR1 SGHAT and CDR2 FQDESV (reference sequence). V lost 1 base and J 7 bases, leaving 17 bases between the germline ends. The CDR3 sequence is 15 residues long. As DNA, the CDR3 is TGTGCCAGCAGCTTAGGGACAGACTTGGTACGAGAGCAGTACTTC. Amino acids: CASSLGTDLVREQYF.

V usage is TRBV12-3 or TRBV12-4 and J usage is TRBJ1-6, with 8 bases that match TRBD1. The CDR3 is 13 residues long. J was trimmed by 7 bases and V by 6 bases; bases with no gene match: 2. The CDR3 sequence is CASRDRENSPLHF. For the CDR3, the DNA is TGTGCCAGCAGGGACAGGGAAAATTCACCCCTCCACTTT.

The chain is built from TRBV4-2 and TRBJ2-5; 10 positions match TRBD2. V trimming: 1 base; J trimming: 3 bases; junction bases outside the gene matches: 2. The CDR3 is 15 residues long. Germline CDR1 is LGHNA and CDR2 is YNFKEQ. This CDR3 is CASSQGSGGKETQYF. For the CDR3, the DNA is TGTGCCAGCAGCCAAGGTAGCGGGGGGAAAGAGACCCAGTACTTC.

The chain recombines TRBV19 with TRBJ2-5, with D perhaps matching TRBD1 (6 bases). Germline V gene data show CDR1 as LNHDA and CDR2 as SQIVND (reference sequence). This CDR3 comprises 14 residues. V dropped 5 bases and J dropped 4 bases, with 14 bases sitting between them. The CDR3 DNA sequence: TGTGCCAGTAGTCTACAGGGTCGTACAGAGACCCAGTACTTC. Residues: CASSLQGRTETQYF.

The V gene is TRBV19, the J gene TRBJ2-5; 12 nucleotides line up with TRBD2. Germline V gene data show CDR1 as LNHDA and CDR2 as SQIVND (reference sequence). The junction had 9 bases not matched to a gene; V was cut back by 5 bases and J by 5 bases. The CDR3 sequence is 16 residues long. Written as DNA, the CDR3 is TGTGCCAGTAGTCTTACTAGCGGGGGGCGCGGTGAGACCCAGTACTTC. Amino acids: CASSLTSGGRGETQYF.

The rearrangement uses TRBV27 and TRBJ2-7, with 8 bases matching TRBD1. V trimming: 3 bases; J trimming: 2 bases; junction bases outside the gene matches: 3. CDR3 length: 14 amino acids. From germline, CDR1 is MNHEY and CDR2 SMNVEV (reference sequence). CDR3 protein: CASSFQGAPYEQYF. CDR3 nucleotide sequence: TGTGCCAGCAGTTTCCAGGGGGCCCCCTACGAGCAGTACTTC.

J is TRBJ2-6 and V is TRBV6-6; D unresolved. Trimming left V 5 bases short and J 2 bases short, with 10 bases between. Germline V CDR1 and CDR2: MNHNY, SVGAGI (reference sequence). The CDR3 loop spans 15 amino acids. The CDR3 loop is CASSNQAPGANVLTF. CDR3 DNA: TGTGCCAGCAGTAATCAAGCCCCTGGGGCCAACGTCCTGACTTTC.

The chain has TRBV9 and TRBJ2-7, with D possibly being TRBD2 (5 bases). Germline assignment: CDR1 SGDLS and CDR2 YYNGEE. This CDR3 comprises 17 residues. Deletions cut 2 bases from V and 0 bases from J, with 18 bases between. The CDR3 loop reads CASSVRRAGKNSYEQYF. CDR3 nucleotide sequence: TGTGCCAGCAGCGTCCGACGGGCGGGTAAAAACTCCTACGAGCAGTACTTC.

The chain carries TRBV7-2 and TRBJ2-5; 8 bases match TRBD2. J lost 5 bases, V lost 3 bases, and 11 bases had no gene match. The CDR3 loop spans 16 amino acids. The germline V gene has CDR1 SGHTA and CDR2 FQGNSA. CDR3 amino acids: CASSFTFAGGRETQYF. The CDR3 coding sequence is TGTGCCAGCAGCTTTACGTTTGCGGGGGGCCGGGAGACCCAGTACTTC.

The CDR3 region has the DNA TGCGCCAGCAGCGCCGGGACAGAGAACACCGGGGAGCTGTTTTTT. Amino acids: CASSAGTENTGELFF. This chain links TRBV5-1 with TRBJ2-2; 7 positions agree with TRBD1. Germline values: CDR1 SGHRS, CDR2 YFSETQ. The CDR3 runs to 15 residues. Losses at the gene ends were 4 bases for V and 1 base for J; bases not matched to a gene: 4.

The chain links TRBV27 to TRBJ1-5, with TRBD1 as a possible D gene (6 bases). Trimming took 5 bases from V and 0 from J, leaving 20 bases between them. From germline, CDR1 is MNHEY and CDR2 SMNVEV (reference sequence). This CDR3 is 18 amino acids long. The chain's CDR3 is CASSHLSGQDHSNQPQHF. DNA for the CDR3: TGTGCCAGCAGTCACCTTTCGGGACAAGATCATAGCAATCAGCCCCAGCATTTT.

The chain links TRBV10-1 to TRBJ1-3; 7 bases are shared with TRBD1. The CDR3 is 15 amino acids. V gave up 6 bases and J gave up 0 bases; unmatched junction bases: 5. CDR1 and CDR2 from the germline V gene are WNHNN and SYGVQD (reference sequence). The CDR3 DNA reads as TGCGCCAGCAGGGGCGACAGGGTCTCTGGAAACACCATATATTTT. It encodes CASRGDRVSGNTIYF.

The chain carries TRBV11-3 and TRBJ2-3, with D unclear. The CDR3 contains 14 residues. Per germline, CDR1 SGHNT and CDR2 YENEEA. V lost 0 bases and J lost 2, with 6 bases in between. The CDR3 DNA is TGTGCCAGCAGCTTAGACAGTCCCACAGATACGCAGTATTTT. This codes for CASSLDSPTDTQYF.

This clone appeared a single time. The chain has TRBV7-2 and TRBJ2-3; TRBD2 aligns across 9 bases. V was pared by 5 bases and J by 0 bases, with 9 bases of the junction left unmatched. Germline CDR1 SGHTA, CDR2 FQGNSA. CDR3 length: 17 residues. The CDR3 sequence: CASSKEGLAISTDTQYF. In nucleotides, the CDR3 is TGTGCCAGCAGCAAAGAAGGACTAGCGATAAGCACAGATACGCAGTATTTT.

The chain is built from TRBV18 and TRBJ2-3, with 9 bases that match TRBD2. The CDR3 runs 14 residues. Germline trimming cut 6 bases from V and 6 bases from J; bases unmatched to any gene: 7. Looked up from germline, CDR1 is KGHSH and CDR2 is LQKENI. The CDR3 DNA sequence: TGTGCCAGCTCTCCGGGACTAGCTCCCGATACGCAGTATTTT. Its translation: CASSPGLAPDTQYF.

This chain uses TRBV7-2 with TRBJ1-5, with D uncertain. Trimming took off 0 bases at V and 4 bases at J, with 10 bases between the two ends. This CDR3 is built from 15 residues. In germline, CDR1 is SGHTA, CDR2 FQGNSA. DNA for the CDR3: TGTGCCAGCAGCTTAGCCGGGATCCTTAATCAGCCCCAGCATTTT. This gives the protein CASSLAGILNQPQHF.

The CDR3 nucleotides read TGTGCCAGCAGCTACAGGGCCGGGGATTCACCCCTCCACTTT. Its translation is CASSYRAGDSPLHF. The chain has TRBV21-1 and TRBJ1-6; the D call of TRBD1 is as the table states it, not checked on the DNA. TRBV21-1 is a known pseudogene. CDR3 length: 14 amino acids.

This chain links TRBV29-1 with TRBJ2-3; 14 bases align to TRBD2. Unmatched junction bases numbered 13, after V lost 4 bases and J lost 4 bases. Germline CDR1 is SQVTM and CDR2 is ANQGSEA. This CDR3 is built from 18 residues. The CDR3 nucleotides are TGCAGCGTTGGTACAACTCCGGGACTAGCGGGAGTTGCAGATACGCAGTATTTT. Translating gives CSVGTTPGLAGVADTQYF.